The rows below give T cell receptor beta chains drawn from one sample of a study of blood T cell repertoires in COVID-19. Clones were read by immunoSEQ multiplex PCR, and TCRdb kept only the in-frame ones, dropping some. The sample includes around 250,000 clones, approximately 86% seen only once; the top ten take around 1.6%. The sample was peripheral blood. The receptors were sampled from a woman aged 55-70 years who had recovered from COVID-19. Each CDR3 is given with its conserved first and last residue. Fields, in order: clone size, V gene, J gene, D gene, CDR3 protein, CDR3 DNA. The D gene is left open where the match is weak. The size field is filled for only some rows; it gives once, few, many or a size class.

>NA|TRBV7-2|TRBJ1-2|TRBD1
CASSPQTGAGYGYTF
TGTGCCAGCAGCCCTCAGACAGGGGCGGGGTATGGCTACACCTTC
>NA|TRBV12-3/TRBV12-4|TRBJ2-1|NA
CASSSPPGQIIFF
TGTGCCAGCAGTTCCCCCCCCGGACAGATCATTTTCTTC
>NA|TRBV28|TRBJ2-3|TRBD1
CASSRNRGGTDTQYF
TGTGCCAGCAGCCGTAACAGGGGGGGCACAGATACGCAGTATTTT
>NA|TRBV7-9|TRBJ1-2|TRBD1
CASSRGQDVGYTF
TGTGCCAGCAGCCGTGGACAGGATGTAGGCTACACCTTC
>few|TRBV7-9|TRBJ1-2|TRBD1
CASSTGGQGAPRYGYTF
TGTGCCAGCAGCACTGGAGGGCAGGGGGCGCCAAGGTATGGCTACACCTTC
>NA|TRBV27|TRBJ1-4|NA
CASSLLGGLSEKLFF
TGTGCCAGCAGTTTATTAGGAGGGTTAAGCGAAAAACTGTTTTTT
>NA|TRBV19|TRBJ1-2|NA
CASAQARTVYGYTF
TGTGCCTCCGCTCAGGCAAGGACAGTCTATGGCTACACCTTC
>NA|TRBV6-5|TRBJ2-2|NA
CASSYSITDSELFF
TGTGCCAGCAGTTACTCGATAACGGACTCTGAGCTGTTTTTT
>NA|TRBV4-1|TRBJ2-7|TRBD1
CASSLEGTVLYEQYF
TGCGCCAGCAGCCTCGAGGGGACAGTTCTCTACGAGCAGTACTTC
>NA|TRBV28|TRBJ1-5|NA
CASSNRVQPQHF
TGTGCCAGCAGCAACAGGGTTCAGCCCCAGCATTTT
>once|TRBV7-2|TRBJ1-1|NA
CASSLAVGVAEAFF
TGTGCCAGCAGCTTAGCGGTCGGGGTGGCTGAAGCTTTCTTT
>NA|TRBV6-4|TRBJ2-2|TRBD1
CASSEETGEAGELFF
TGTGCCAGCAGTGAAGAGACAGGGGAAGCCGGGGAGCTGTTTTTT
>NA|TRBV6-5|TRBJ2-1|TRBD2
CASSYSSGGADEQFF
TGTGCCAGCAGTTACTCGAGCGGGGGGGCCGATGAGCAGTTCTTC
>many|TRBV28|TRBJ2-3|NA
CASSFVGMAADTQYF
TGTGCCAGCAGTTTTGTCGGGATGGCGGCAGATACGCAGTATTTT
>NA|TRBV21-1|TRBJ1-2|NA
CASSGGTGEVRDYGYTF
TGTGCCAGCAGCGGGGGGACAGGGGAGGTTAGGGACTATGGCTACACCTTC
>NA|TRBV9|TRBJ1-5|NA
CASSVPTAFSNQPQHF
TGTGCCAGCAGCGTGCCTACAGCTTTTAGCAATCAGCCCCAGCATTTT
>NA|TRBV18|TRBJ2-6|NA
CASSPGAGANVLTF
TGTGCCAGCTCACCGGGGGCGGGGGCCAACGTCCTGACTTTC
>NA|TRBV11-1|TRBJ2-3|NA
CASSLRLLDTQYF
TGTGCCAGCAGCCTCAGATTATTAGATACGCAGTATTTT
>NA|TRBV7-8|TRBJ2-7|NA
CASSRPGLPYEQYF
TGTGCCAGCAGCCGGCCGGGTTTACCCTACGAGCAGTACTTC
>NA|TRBV19|TRBJ1-5|NA
CASSIGQFNQPQHF
TGTGCCAGTAGTATAGGACAATTCAATCAGCCCCAGCATTTT
>NA|TRBV5-1|TRBJ2-1|NA
CASSKGQNNEQFF
TGCGCCAGCAGCAAAGGACAGAACAATGAGCAGTTCTTC
>few|TRBV9|TRBJ1-2|TRBD1
CASSLQDRAGGYTF
TGTGCCAGCAGCCTCCAGGACAGGGCTGGTGGCTACACCTTC
>few|TRBV5-1|TRBJ2-7|NA
CASSLWGSDGVEQYF
TGCGCCAGCAGCTTGTGGGGTAGTGACGGGGTAGAGCAGTACTTC
>NA|TRBV19|TRBJ2-5|NA
CASSISGGAETQYF
TGTGCCAGTAGTATATCGGGGGGCGCGGAGACCCAGTACTTC
>NA|TRBV6-5|TRBJ2-7|TRBD1
CASSKPGQVYEQYF
TGTGCCAGCAGCAAACCGGGACAGGTCTACGAGCAGTACTTC
>NA|TRBV28|TRBJ1-5|TRBD1
CASTDEAGGMLGSNQPQHF
TGTGCCAGCACCGATGAGGCAGGGGGGATGTTGGGTAGCAATCAGCCCCAGCATTTT
>once|TRBV6-1|TRBJ2-3|TRBD1
CASSEGQGDTQYF
TGTGCCAGCAGTGAGGGACAGGGTGATACGCAGTATTTT
>NA|TRBV19|TRBJ2-5|TRBD2
CASRGGVQETQYF
TGTGCCTCACGGGGGGGGGTCCAAGAGACCCAGTACTTC
>once|TRBV5-1|TRBJ2-3|TRBD2
CASSLLAGGPGTDTQYF
TGCGCCAGCAGCCTCCTAGCGGGGGGGCCCGGCACAGATACGCAGTATTTT
>NA|TRBV28|TRBJ2-1|NA
CASSSPGISYNEQFF
TGTGCCAGCAGCTCGCCCGGGATAAGTTACAATGAGCAGTTCTTC
>NA|TRBV21-1|TRBJ1-5|NA
CASTRGISNQPQHF
TGTGCCAGCACGCGGGGAATTAGCAATCAGCCCCAGCATTTT
>NA|TRBV10-3|TRBJ2-3|NA
CAITHLGTDTQYF
TGTGCCATCACCCATCTAGGCACAGATACGCAGTATTTT
>NA|TRBV12-3/TRBV12-4|TRBJ2-1|TRBD2
CASSGGAPNEQFF
TGTGCCAGCAGCGGGGGGGCTCCCAATGAGCAGTTCTTC
>NA|TRBV9|TRBJ2-3|TRBD2
CASSVVERGVTDTQYF
TGTGCCAGCAGCGTAGTGGAGCGGGGGGTGACAGATACGCAGTATTTT
>NA|TRBV7-3|TRBJ2-3|NA
CASSPGATDTQYF
TGTGCCAGCAGCCCAGGCGCCACAGATACGCAGTATTTT
>NA|TRBV19|TRBJ2-3|NA
CASSPLAGPTDTQYF
TGTGCCAGTAGCCCCTTGGCGGGGCCCACAGATACGCAGTATTTT
>NA|TRBV7-3|TRBJ1-1|TRBD1
CASSDGQGRLAFF
TGTGCCAGCAGCGACGGACAGGGTAGATTAGCTTTCTTT
>NA|TRBV7-2|TRBJ2-4|NA
CASSSQILAKNIQYF
TGTGCCAGCAGCTCCCAGATCTTAGCCAAAAACATTCAGTACTTC
>NA|TRBV5-1|TRBJ2-3|NA
CASSFSPGFPSTDTQYF
TGCGCCAGCAGCTTTTCCCCCGGGTTCCCTAGCACAGATACGCAGTATTTT
>NA|TRBV7-9|TRBJ1-2|NA
CASSRQDPRGGYTF
TGTGCCAGCAGCCGACAGGACCCGCGAGGTGGCTACACCTTC
>NA|TRBV5-5|TRBJ2-5|NA
CASSQAGHSRETQYF
TGTGCCAGCAGCCAAGCAGGACATTCTAGGGAGACCCAGTACTTC
>NA|TRBV5-4|TRBJ1-6|TRBD1
CASSMDRVNSPLHF
TGTGCCAGCAGTATGGACAGGGTTAATTCACCCCTCCACTTT
>NA|TRBV3-1/TRBV3-2|TRBJ1-1|TRBD1
CASSRQGGGTEAFF
TGTGCCAGCAGCAGACAGGGGGGTGGCACTGAAGCTTTCTTT
>NA|TRBV2|TRBJ2-7|TRBD2
CASSRTSGVTAYEQYF
TGTGCCAGCAGCCGGACTAGCGGGGTGACAGCCTACGAGCAGTACTTC
>NA|TRBV12-3/TRBV12-4|TRBJ1-1|NA
CASSSDTEAFF
TGTGCCAGCAGTTCGGACACTGAAGCTTTCTTT
>NA|TRBV6-4|TRBJ1-5|NA
CASSRTPDQPQHF
TGTGCCAGCAGTAGGACACCTGATCAGCCCCAGCATTTT
>NA|TRBV11-2|TRBJ2-2|TRBD2
CASSLGLAKNTGELFF
TGTGCCAGCAGCTTGGGACTAGCGAAGAACACCGGGGAGCTGTTTTTT
>few|TRBV7-2|TRBJ2-7|TRBD2
CASSPWGGDSYEQYF
TGTGCCAGCAGCCCCTGGGGAGGGGACTCCTACGAGCAGTACTTC
>few|TRBV13|TRBJ2-7|NA
CASSLVGRGAYEQYF
TGTGCCAGCAGCTTAGTCGGCAGGGGGGCCTACGAGCAGTACTTC
>NA|TRBV7-2|TRBJ2-5|TRBD1
CASSLVTGMEETQYF
TGTGCCAGCAGCTTAGTGACAGGGATGGAAGAGACCCAGTACTTC
>NA|TRBV7-9|TRBJ1-6|TRBD1
CASSARQGSYNSPLHF
TGTGCCAGCAGCGCCCGACAGGGATCCTATAATTCACCCCTCCACTTT
>NA|TRBV24-1|TRBJ2-1|TRBD2
CATSLTSGGAAYNEQFF
TGTGCCACCAGTCTGACTAGCGGGGGGGCAGCCTACAATGAGCAGTTCTTC
>NA|TRBV27|TRBJ1-6|NA
CASSSMWGPNSPLHF
TGTGCCAGCAGTTCTATGTGGGGCCCAAATTCACCCCTCCACTTT
>once|TRBV28|TRBJ2-7|NA
CASSPLGASYEQYF
TGTGCCAGCAGCCCTCTGGGGGCGTCCTACGAGCAGTACTTC
>NA|TRBV28|TRBJ1-2|NA
CASSSDAWANYGYTF
TGTGCCAGCAGCTCGGATGCGTGGGCGAACTATGGCTACACCTTC
>few|TRBV11-2|TRBJ1-3|TRBD1
CASSWTGSGNTIYF
TGTGCCAGCAGCTGGACAGGGTCTGGAAACACCATATATTTT
>NA|TRBV18|TRBJ2-3|NA
CASSLVGASTDTQYF
TGTGCCAGCTCCCTCGTGGGAGCTAGCACAGATACGCAGTATTTT